The source of this T cell receptor (beta chain) is a study of T cell responses to AZD1222 COVID-19 vaccine. Whole-study results and caveats: Epitopes outside B.1.351 and B.1.1.7 mutated regions reportedly drew nearly half of spike TCRs. Two AZD1222 administrations were followed by greater Spike-specific TCR breadth and depth. The CD4 TCRs associated with vaccination extended across spike and predominated at 160-218 and 743-854. Clonal diversity was possibly underestimated, and white British individuals and females predominated among donors.

Sequencing used immunoSEQ multiplex PCR; TCRdb keeps in-frame clones, though not all of them. The profile covers 100,000 to 150,000 clones, with 85% to 90% appearing a single time and 3.5% to 5% taken by the ten largest. A remark on this clone: Its antigen is not known.

CDR3 length: 16 residues. The junction had 10 bases not matched to a gene; V was cut back by 5 bases and J by 3 bases. Germline V gives CDR1 SGHTA, CDR2 FQGNSA. This receptor was identified in an adult in good health. The sample consisted of peripheral blood, taken on day 0 of AZD1222 vaccination. The chain combines TRBV7-2 with TRBJ2-3; 8 bases are shared with TRBD2. As DNA, the CDR3 is TGTGCCAGCAGCCCTATAGCGGGAAGTTTGACAGATACGCAGTATTTT. Translating it yields CASSPIAGSLTDTQYF.